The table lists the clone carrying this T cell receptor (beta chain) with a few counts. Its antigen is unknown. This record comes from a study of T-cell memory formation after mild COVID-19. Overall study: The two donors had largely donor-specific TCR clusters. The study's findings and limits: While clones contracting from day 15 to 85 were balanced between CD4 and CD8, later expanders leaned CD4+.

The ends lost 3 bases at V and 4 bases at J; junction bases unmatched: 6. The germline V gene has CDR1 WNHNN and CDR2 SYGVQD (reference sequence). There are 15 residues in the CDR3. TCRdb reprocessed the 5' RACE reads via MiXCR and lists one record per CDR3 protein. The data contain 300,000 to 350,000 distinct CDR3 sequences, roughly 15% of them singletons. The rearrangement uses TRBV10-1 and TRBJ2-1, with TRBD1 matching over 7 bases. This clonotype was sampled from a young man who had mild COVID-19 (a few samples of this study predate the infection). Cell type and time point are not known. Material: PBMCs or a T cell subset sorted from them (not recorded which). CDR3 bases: TGCGCCAGCAGTGACCGGGACAGAGGATACAATGAGCAGTTCTTC. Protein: CASSDRDRGYNEQFF.